This T cell receptor beta chain was sequenced during a study of a mutant IDH1 vaccine in newly diagnosed glioma. Study as a whole: Vaccines began 4-6 weeks after radiotherapy alone, or with temozolomide cycles. Former treatment meant radiotherapy, temozolomide, or both; the majority had gotten both.

With respect to this clone: Antigen specificity is unknown.

General study points: Across multiple MHC alleles, approximately 93% of patients had vaccine-induced responses.

This CDR3 is 14 amino acids long. The germline V gene has CDR1 MDHEN and CDR2 SYDVKM. V was pared by 7 bases and J by 0 bases, with 13 bases between. Clones were sequenced by immunoSEQ multiplex PCR, and TCRdb holds only the in-frame ones, with some missing. The repertoire consists of over 40,000 clones, with about 79% occurring once and the leading ten covering approximately 6.8%. Noted time point: week 23, last vaccination. Every vaccine dose comprised 300 ug of mutant IDH1 20-mer peptide plus topical imiquimod. The specimen was PBMCs, collected from a glioma patient whose treatment included an IDH1 peptide vaccine. This receptor was taken from a woman aged 40-49 years with glioma. Some clones in this sample may be carry-over from other donors' samples. The chain uses TRBV28 and TRBJ2-7; D tentatively fits TRBD1 or TRBD2 (6 bases each). The CDR3 DNA sequence: TGTGCCAGCACCCCCGGGGGCCCCTCCTACGAGCAGTACTTC. Translated: CASTPGGPSYEQYF.